The 27 T cell receptor beta chains listed next were all sequenced from one sample in a study of blood T cell repertoires in COVID-19. Sequencing was performed with immunoSEQ multiplex PCR; in TCRdb, only in-frame clones are kept and a portion is missing. The top ten clones hold 0.95% to 1% of a sample with some 250,000 clones, roughly 91% of them seen once. Material for sequencing was peripheral blood. The source of these receptors is a woman aged 40 to 50 who had recovered from COVID-19.

The gene calls are TRBV5-4 and TRBJ2-1, with 12 bases identical to TRBD2. This CDR3 contains 15 residues. V was pared by 4 bases and J by 10 bases, with 9 bases of the junction left unmatched. Per the germline V gene, CDR1 is SGHNT and CDR2 is YYREEE (reference sequence). CDR3 nucleotide sequence: TGTGCCAGCAGCCCTAGCGGGAGGGCCGGGGGGGAGCAGTTCTTC. Amino acids: CASSPSGRAGGEQFF. The variable domain in full, completed from reference TRBV5-4 and TRBJ2-1, reads ETGVTQSPTHLIKTRGQQVTLRCSSQSGHNTVSWYQQALGQGPQFIFQYYREEENGRGNFPPRFSGLQFPNYSSELNVNALELDDSALYLCASSPSGRAGGEQFFGPGTRLTVL.

The V and J genes are TRBV6-4 and TRBJ2-7; 9 bases line up with TRBD1. In germline, CDR1 is MRHNA, CDR2 SNTAGT. J was trimmed by 0 bases and V by 6 bases; bases with no gene match: 6. The CDR3 spans 15 residues. CDR3 sequence (DNA): TGTGCCAGCAGCGCCGGGGACAGGGCCTCCTACGAGCAGTACTTC. Its protein product is CASSAGDRASYEQYF.

This clone came up once. CDR3 sequence (DNA): TGCGCCAGCAGCCAAGATTCCGGGGGAGTTGGGACAGATACGCAGTATTTT. Translating it yields CASSQDSGGVGTDTQYF. The chain uses TRBV4-1 and TRBJ2-3; D perhaps matches TRBD2 (6 bases). The CDR3 runs to 17 residues. Germline-derived CDR1 and CDR2 are MGHRA and YSYEKL. V lost 0 bases and J lost 3, with 16 bases in between.

V and J are TRBV7-2 and TRBJ2-7; TRBD2 is a possible D gene (5 bases). There are 15 residues in the CDR3. Germline CDR1 reads SGHTA; CDR2 reads FQGNSA. Trimming took off 5 bases at V and 0 bases at J, with 14 bases between the two ends. The CDR3 sequence: CASSPVVGSSYEQYF. The CDR3 nucleotides are TGTGCCAGCAGCCCAGTGGTGGGGAGCTCCTACGAGCAGTACTTC.

This chain links TRBV5-1 with TRBJ1-2, with TRBD1 identical over 8 bases. The V gene's germline CDR1 is SGHRS and CDR2 YFSETQ. This CDR3 has 14 amino acids. V dropped 5 bases and J dropped 4; count of bases not matched to a gene: 7. The CDR3 nucleotides are TGCGCCAGCAGGATGGGACAGGCGATCTATGGCTACACCTTC. Translated, it gives CASRMGQAIYGYTF.

The gene calls are TRBV5-1 and TRBJ1-6, with 8 bases identical to TRBD1. J was trimmed by 14 bases and V by 4 bases; bases with no gene match: 11. CDR3 size: 14 residues. Looked up from germline, CDR1 is SGHRS and CDR2 is YFSETQ. The CDR3 coding sequence is TGCGCCAGCAGCCCGGGACAGGCCCCCGGGGCCCTCCACTTT. This gives the protein CASSPGQAPGALHF.

In its sample, this clone was seen once. The chain is built from TRBV30 and TRBJ2-2, with 7 bases matching TRBD2. The J segment lost 4 bases and the V segment lost 5 bases, leaving 10 bases of the junction unmatched. The CDR3 consists of 15 residues. Per germline, CDR1 GTSNPN and CDR2 SVGIG (reference sequence). In nucleotides, the CDR3 is TGTGCCTGGGAGCCACTAGCGTCCGGCACCGGGGAGCTGTTTTTT. Encoded protein: CAWEPLASGTGELFF. Together with reference TRBV30 and TRBJ2-2, the CDR3 gives the full variable domain: SQTIHQWPATLVQPVGSPLSLECTVEGTSNPNLYWYRQAAGRGLQLLFYSVGIGQISSEVPQNLSASRPQDRQFILSSKKLLLSDSGFYLCAWEPLASGTGELFFGEGSRLTVL.

V is TRBV6-1 and J is TRBJ2-1, with a possible D match to TRBD2 (6 bases). Trimming left V 3 bases short and J 13 bases short, with 10 bases between. CDR3 size: 11 residues. Per the germline V gene, CDR1 is MNHNS and CDR2 is SASEGT. The CDR3 protein is CASSEWDSQFF. The CDR3 DNA reads TGTGCCAGCAGTGAGTGGGACTCCCAGTTCTTC.

This chain links TRBV29-1 with TRBJ1-5; TRBD1 is a possible D gene (5 bases). The CDR3 sequence is 14 residues long. The V gene lost 4 bases and the J gene lost 5 bases, with 15 bases spanning the gap. Germline V gives CDR1 SQVTM, CDR2 ANQGSEA. Here the CDR3 DNA reads TGCAGCGTTGCAGTGGGGCGGGAGGATCAGCCCCAGCATTTT. Amino acids: CSVAVGREDQPQHF. Variable domain in full (rest from reference TRBV29-1 and TRBJ1-5): SAVISQKPSRDICQRGTSLTIQCQVDSQVTMMFWYRQQPGQSLTLIATANQGSEATYESGFVIDKFPISRPNLTFSTLTVSNMSPEDSSIYLCSVAVGREDQPQHFGDGTRLSIL.

The chain uses TRBV29-1 and TRBJ1-2; 10 bases line up with TRBD1. V lost 6 bases to trimming and J lost 4 bases; unmatched junction nucleotides: 5. The CDR3 runs 13 residues. Germline loops: CDR1 SQVTM, CDR2 ANQGSEA. The CDR3 DNA follows: TGCAGCGTCCGGACAGGGGGTTCCTATGGCTACACCTTC. As protein: CSVRTGGSYGYTF.

The DNA of the CDR3 is TGTGCCAGCAGTTACTCGAGTCGGAGCAGAAACACCATATATTTT. It encodes CASSYSSRSRNTIYF. This chain joins TRBV6-5 and TRBJ1-3, with D uncertain. This CDR3 is 15 amino acids long. With 0 bases removed from V and 5 bases from J, the gap between germline ends came to 11 bases. Per germline, CDR1 MNHEY and CDR2 SVGAGI.

CDR3 coding DNA: TGTGCCAGCAGCTTATTTGGGACTCTTTCGGATGAGCAGTTCTTC. This sequence encodes CASSLFGTLSDEQFF. The chain uses TRBV7-3 and TRBJ2-1; D may be TRBD2 (6 bases). The CDR3 is made up of 15 amino acids. In germline, CDR1 is SGHTA, CDR2 FQGTGA. Trimming left V 2 bases short and J 8 bases short, with 16 bases between.

V usage is TRBV6-6 and J usage is TRBJ2-3; 7 nucleotides align to TRBD2. CDR1 MNHNY and CDR2 SVGAGI come from the germline V gene (reference sequence). The V gene end was trimmed by 2 bases and the J gene end by 2 bases; junction bases not matched to a gene: 7. The CDR3 covers 16 residues. The CDR3 DNA is TGTGCCAGCAGTTACGGACGGGGGGTCCACACAGATACGCAGTATTTT. It specifies CASSYGRGVHTDTQYF.

A single count supports this clone. The CDR3 DNA reads as TGTGCCAGCAGTCGGCACCGGACAGGGGATCAGCCCCAGCATTTT. Protein sequence: CASSRHRTGDQPQHF. V is TRBV6-5 and J is TRBJ1-5; the match to TRBD1 covers 9 bases. V trimming: 5 bases; J trimming: 5 bases; junction bases outside the gene matches: 7. The CDR3 is made up of 15 amino acids. Germline CDR1 and CDR2: MNHEY and SVGAGI.

This chain joins TRBV27 and TRBJ2-3; D might be TRBD2 (6 bases). The CDR3 runs to 16 residues. Trimming stripped 0 bases from V and 8 bases from J, with 18 bases between. Germline CDR1 and CDR2: MNHEY and SMNVEV (reference sequence). The CDR3 nucleotides are TGTGCCAGCAGTTTATCGATAAGGGCTAGCGCCACTACGCAGTATTTT. It translates to CASSLSIRASATTQYF.

In its sample, this clone was seen a few times. J is TRBJ1-5 and V is TRBV28; 8 nucleotides line up with TRBD1. The CDR3 is made up of 16 amino acids. Germline V CDR1 and CDR2: MDHEN, SYDVKM. J gave up 6 bases and V 6 bases, and 13 bases lay outside the gene matches. The DNA for the CDR3 is TGTGCCAGCAGAAGCGGGACAGGTGGTTATCGTCAGCCCCAGCATTTT. This gives the protein CASRSGTGGYRQPQHF.

This clone was seen more than once but under ten times. V usage is TRBV30 and J usage is TRBJ1-5; TRBD1 is a possible D gene (6 bases). CDR1 is GTSNPN, CDR2 SVGIG, per germline (reference sequence). The CDR3 consists of 16 residues. V was trimmed by 0 bases and J by 2 bases, leaving 14 bases between them. Here the CDR3 reads CAWSVRGGGGNQPQHF. The CDR3 region has the DNA TGTGCCTGGAGTGTACGAGGAGGGGGGGGCAATCAGCCCCAGCATTTT.

The chain carries TRBV3-1 (or the pseudogene TRBV3-2) and TRBJ1-2; the D is unclear. The CDR3 is made up of 12 amino acids. The ends were cut back, 0 bases at V and 9 bases at J, with 8 bases in the middle. The V gene's germline CDR1 is LGHDT and CDR2 YNNKEL (reference sequence). The CDR3 here is CASSQEGGSYTF. For the CDR3, the DNA is TGTGCCAGCAGCCAAGAGGGCGGGAGCTACACCTTC.

The chain uses TRBV29-1 and TRBJ2-1; D gene uncertain. The CDR3 runs to 12 residues. CDR1 is SQVTM and CDR2 is ANQGSEA in the germline V gene. Trimming took 7 bases from V and 2 from J, leaving 9 bases between them. Here the CDR3 DNA reads TGCAGCGCAAACCGGGCCTACAATGAGCAGTTCTTC. Translating it yields CSANRAYNEQFF.

V and J are TRBV7-2 and TRBJ1-2, with D possibly being TRBD1 (5 bases). The ends were cut back, 3 bases at V and 7 bases at J, with 12 bases in the middle. This CDR3 region has 13 residues. CDR1 SGHTA and CDR2 FQGNSA come from the germline V gene. The CDR3 bases are TGTGCCAGCAGCTTGGCAGGGCAGGGTGGCTACACCTTC. Translated, it gives CASSLAGQGGYTF.

The DNA of the CDR3 is TGTGCCAGCAGCTTGGGCGAATACACCGGGGAGCTGTTTTTT. It codes for CASSLGEYTGELFF. The rearrangement joins TRBV5-6 to TRBJ2-2; D gene ambiguous. Trimming took off 0 bases at V and 3 bases at J, with 6 bases between the two ends. Looked up from germline, CDR1 is SGHDT and CDR2 is YYEEEE. The CDR3 runs to 14 residues. Full variable domain (rest looked up from reference TRBV5-6 and TRBJ2-2): DAGVTQSPTHLIKTRGQQVTLRCSPKSGHDTVSWYQQALGQGPQFIFQYYEEEERQRGNFPDRFSGHQFPNYSSELNVNALLLGDSALYLCASSLGEYTGELFFGEGSRLTVL.

The table lists this clone with a count of one. J is TRBJ2-5 and V is TRBV15, with D maybe TRBD2 (5 bases). Germline V gene sequence: CDR1 LNHNV, CDR2 YYDKDF (reference sequence). V was trimmed by 0 bases and J by 5 bases, leaving 10 bases between them. The CDR3 extends over 14 amino acids. CDR3 coding DNA: TGTGCCACCAGCAGAGATCTGGGCGGGGAGACCCAGTACTTC. It is translated as CATSRDLGGETQYF.

V and J are TRBV10-2 and TRBJ2-7, with D perhaps matching TRBD1 (6 bases). This CDR3 spans 14 amino acids. Deletions cut 0 bases from V and 7 bases from J, with 13 bases between. Germline V lookup: CDR1 WSHSY, CDR2 SAAADI. CDR3 protein: CASSESWGPFEQYF. In nucleotides, the CDR3 is TGCGCCAGCAGTGAGTCTTGGGGGCCCTTTGAGCAGTACTTC.

The chain carries TRBV30 and TRBJ1-5, with no clear D. Trimming stripped 3 bases from V and 7 bases from J, with 19 bases between. The CDR3 totals 15 residues. CDR1 GTSNPN and CDR2 SVGIG come from the germline V gene (reference sequence). The CDR3 DNA follows: TGTGCCTGGAGGGCTGGCGGGGTCACAAGCCAGCCCCAGCATTTT. Its translation: CAWRAGGVTSQPQHF.

The chain couples TRBV5-6 to TRBJ2-1; TRBD2 agrees at 13 bases. The CDR3 is 14 amino acids. V lost 4 bases and J lost 9; bases outside the gene matches: 4. Germline V gene data show CDR1 as SGHDT and CDR2 as YYEEEE. This chain's CDR3 is CASSRGLAGSEQFF. The CDR3 DNA is TGTGCCAGCAGCCGGGGACTAGCGGGAAGTGAGCAGTTCTTC.

The V and J genes are TRBV9 and TRBJ2-1; 7 positions match TRBD2. V gave up 0 bases and J gave up 4 bases; unmatched junction bases: 4. The CDR3 covers 15 residues. The germline V gene has CDR1 SGDLS and CDR2 YYNGEE. CDR3 sequence reads: CASSVASGNYNEQFF. As DNA, the CDR3 is TGTGCCAGCAGCGTAGCTAGCGGAAATTACAATGAGCAGTTCTTC.

The rearrangement links TRBV7-9 to TRBJ2-5, with TRBD2 matching over 10 bases. Germline CDR1 and CDR2: SEHNR and FQNEAQ (reference sequence). V trimming: 3 bases; J trimming: 1 base; junction bases outside the gene matches: 11. The CDR3 runs 18 residues. The CDR3 nucleotides are TGTGCCAGCAGCTTGGGGGGTCGGACTAGCGGATTCCAAGAGACCCAGTACTTC. Encoded protein: CASSLGGRTSGFQETQYF.